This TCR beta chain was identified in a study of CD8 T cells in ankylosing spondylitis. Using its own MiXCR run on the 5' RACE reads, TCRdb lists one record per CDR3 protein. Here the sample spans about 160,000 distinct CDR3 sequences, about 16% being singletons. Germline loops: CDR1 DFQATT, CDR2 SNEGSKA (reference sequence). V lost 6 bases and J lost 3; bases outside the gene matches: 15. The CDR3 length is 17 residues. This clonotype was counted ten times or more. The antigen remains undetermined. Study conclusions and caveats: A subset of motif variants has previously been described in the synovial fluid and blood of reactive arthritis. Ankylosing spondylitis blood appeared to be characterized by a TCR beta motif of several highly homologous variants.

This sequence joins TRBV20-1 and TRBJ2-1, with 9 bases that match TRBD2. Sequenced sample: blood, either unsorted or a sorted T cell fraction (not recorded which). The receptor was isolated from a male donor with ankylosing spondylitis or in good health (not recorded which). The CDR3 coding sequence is TGCAGTGCCGAGGATAAGACTAGCGGAAAATTCTACAATGAGCAGTTCTTC. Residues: CSAEDKTSGKFYNEQFF.